This section outlines one T cell receptor beta chain sequence together with its context. Original methodology: Reference gene primer amplification in the assay estimated nucleated cell counts. Repertoires were generated with immunoSEQ multiplex PCR, while TCRdb's copy carries only in-frame clones and drops some. The DNA gave D and trimming, while V, J and clone size come from that table. The repertoire includes just over 200,000 clones, 70% to 90% of them detected once, and about 6% sits in the top ten. This record belongs to a study of blood T cell repertoires in COVID-19. Overall study: The study drew acute and convalescent COVID-19 samples from the United States, Italy and Spain. PBMCs, B-cell-depleted T cells, or T cells were the source of the cDNA or gDNA that made up the material.

The V end was cut by 2 bases, the J end by 8 bases, with 8 bases between. The CDR3 length is 12 residues. Germline-derived CDR1 and CDR2 are LGHDT and YNNKEL (reference sequence). The V call is TRBV3-1 (or the pseudogene TRBV3-2), the J call TRBJ2-3; D is unclear. The receptor was derived from a man older than 75 with acute or convalescent COVID-19. The specimen was peripheral blood. In nucleotides, the CDR3 is TGTGCCAGCAGCCAATCCCCCGGTACGCAGTATTTT. It codes for CASSQSPGTQYF.